The sequence of this T cell receptor beta chain was determined in a study of blood T cells in healthy people across ages. Overall study results and limits: Changes seen in expanded clonotypes were possibly confounded by donor CMV status left unknown.

Primed by a sample-barcoded 5' primer and a J-beta primer mix, a second PCR proceeded for roughly 7 to 12 cycles. A 12-random-nucleotide template-switch adaptor tagged each cDNA molecule. TCRdb independently ran MiXCR on the 5' RACE reads; one entry per CDR3 protein. The data contain approximately 800,000 distinct CDR3 sequences, roughly 25% of them seen just once; the ten biggest clones take up around 2.9%. The CDR3 consists of 15 residues. V lost 7 bases, J lost 4 bases, and 17 bases lay in between. The V gene's germline CDR1 is ENHRY and CDR2 SYGVKD. Concerning this clonotype itself: Its antigen is unknown.

A further study also used this sample, focusing on T cells of mothers and their children.

This sequence originates from a boy aged 5-17 years in good health. V and J are TRBV10-3 and TRBJ2-1; the D gene is possibly TRBD1 (5 bases). The source material was blood. This chain's CDR3 is CAITDSVVGYNEQFF. CDR3 nucleotide sequence: TGTGCCATCACCGACAGTGTAGTTGGGTACAATGAGCAGTTCTTC.